Shown below are 27 T cell receptor beta chains from a single sample sequenced in a study of neurological immune-mediated disorders. TCRdb re-analysed the 5' RACE reads in MiXCR, keeping a single row per CDR3 protein. The sample contains about 21,000 distinct CDR3 sequences, around a sixth of which appear only once. The source material was CD8+ T cells from blood. These TCRs come from a woman aged 18-30 years with multiple sclerosis.

This clonotype is medium-sized by share. The gene calls are TRBV20-1 and TRBJ2-1; a weak D match, TRBD1 (5 bases). Germline CDR1 reads DFQATT; CDR2 reads SNEGSKA (reference sequence). V lost 1 base and J 0 bases, leaving 10 bases between the germline ends. This CDR3 comprises 15 residues. The CDR3 sequence: CSARVGRDSYNEQFF. The CDR3 DNA sequence: TGCAGTGCTAGAGTGGGCAGGGACTCCTACAATGAGCAGTTCTTC.

The V call is TRBV7-2, the J call TRBJ2-1, with TRBD2 identical over 7 bases. V gave up 2 bases and J gave up 6 bases; unmatched junction bases: 10. This CDR3 is built from 16 residues. Germline V lookup: CDR1 SGHTA, CDR2 FQGNSA. The DNA for the CDR3 is TGTGCCAGCAGCTTACAGGCGGGAGTGGGTGGCAATGAGCAGTTCTTC. It encodes CASSLQAGVGGNEQFF.

The genes are TRBV12-3 or TRBV12-4 and TRBJ2-2, with no clear D. The CDR3 has 11 residues. Trimming pared 10 bases from V and 9 bases from J, leaving 12 bases between. Here the CDR3 reads CATPGPRELFF. The CDR3 nucleotides are TGTGCCACCCCTGGGCCCCGGGAGCTGTTTTTT.

There are many counts of this clonotype. This chain links TRBV10-2 with TRBJ2-1; 10 bases are a match to TRBD2. Germline values: CDR1 WSHSY, CDR2 SAAADI. V was clipped by 2 bases and J by 8 bases; unmatched bases: 6. The CDR3 length is 15 residues. CDR3 bases: TGCGCCAGCAGTGAGACTAGCGGGATTACAGATGAGCAGTTCTTC. It encodes CASSETSGITDEQFF.

This clonotype is termed medium-sized. CDR3 coding DNA: TGCAGACTTAGCGTTACTAGCACAGATACGCAGTATTTT. Its protein product is CRLSVTSTDTQYF. V usage is TRBV20-1 and J usage is TRBJ2-3; maybe TRBD2 (5 bases). The length of the CDR3 is 13 residues. Per the germline V gene, CDR1 is DFQATT and CDR2 is SNEGSKA (reference sequence).

Many counts were recorded for this clonotype. This rearrangement joins TRBV20-1 to TRBJ2-1, with 15 bases fitting TRBD2. The CDR3 totals 16 residues. Unmatched junction bases numbered 10, after V lost 6 bases and J lost 7 bases. Germline V gives CDR1 DFQATT, CDR2 SNEGSKA (reference sequence). The CDR3 loop is CSARTSGRGGWNEQFF. CDR3 DNA sequence: TGCAGTGCCCGGACTAGCGGGAGGGGGGGGTGGAATGAGCAGTTCTTC.

The sample holds many counts of this clonotype. V and J are TRBV6-5 and TRBJ2-2, with D unresolved. The germline V gene has CDR1 MNHEY and CDR2 SVGAGI. This CDR3 comprises 13 residues. V was cut by 6 bases and J by 5 bases, with 10 bases left in between. Here the CDR3 DNA reads TGTGCCAGCAGCTCCCTTTCGACCGGGGAGCTGTTTTTT. The encoded protein is CASSSLSTGELFF.

This clonotype was counted at least ten times. The chain carries TRBV6-6 and TRBJ2-2, with D hard to call. V was pared by 7 bases and J by 6 bases, with 6 bases between. Per the germline V gene, CDR1 is MNHNY and CDR2 is SVGAGI (reference sequence). This CDR3 region has 11 residues. The CDR3 DNA reads TGTGCCAGCAACGTCGCCGGGGAGCTGTTTTTT. Amino acids: CASNVAGELFF.

This clonotype was observed many times. This chain joins TRBV4-1 and TRBJ2-1, with 11 positions matching TRBD1. Germline V lookup: CDR1 MGHRA, CDR2 YSYEKL. The CDR3 extends over 14 amino acids. Germline trimming cut 5 bases from V and 9 bases from J; bases unmatched to any gene: 6. In DNA, the CDR3 is TGCGCCAGCAGCTATCGGGACAGGGGGTTTGAGCAGTTCTTC. This gives the protein CASSYRDRGFEQFF.

For this clonotype: Mismatch with germline at one junction end may stem from a read error. The J gene is TRBJ1-2, the V gene TRBV30; TRBD1 matches at 8 bases. The germline V gene encodes CDR1 GTSNPN and CDR2 SVGIG (reference sequence). There are 12 residues in the CDR3. The CDR3 is CAWSSSGQAYKF. Written as DNA, the CDR3 is TGTGCCTGGAGTTCCTCGGGACAGGCCTACAAGTTC.

This clonotype counts as medium-sized. The gene calls are TRBV9 and TRBJ1-3, with TRBD1 matching 7 bases. The J segment lost 2 bases and the V segment lost 0 bases, leaving 8 bases of the junction unmatched. Germline lookup yields CDR1 SGDLS and CDR2 YYNGEE. This CDR3 has 17 amino acids. CDR3 residues: CASSVVATGKPGNTIYF. The CDR3 nucleotides read TGTGCCAGCAGCGTAGTAGCGACAGGGAAGCCTGGAAACACCATATATTTT.

The V gene is TRBV11-2, the J gene TRBJ2-7; maybe TRBD2 (6 bases). The CDR3 runs 15 residues. Germline V gene data show CDR1 as SGHAT and CDR2 as FQNNGV. Trimming stripped 1 base from V and 6 bases from J, with 16 bases between. This CDR3 is CASSLGSGSGGEQYV. The CDR3 DNA sequence: TGTGCCAGCAGCTTAGGGAGCGGGTCAGGCGGCGAGCAGTACGTC.

This clonotype was seen repeatedly, ten times or more. Germline is not matched at one junction end, which may reflect a read error. The rearrangement uses TRBV7-7 and TRBJ2-5; D may match TRBD1 or TRBD2 (6 bases each). This CDR3 region has 15 residues. Germline assignment: CDR1 SSHAT and CDR2 FNYEAQ (reference sequence). The CDR3 reads CASSLSEGGLETQYF. CDR3 bases: TGTGCTAGCAGCCTAAGTGAAGGGGGGCTCGAGACCCAGTACTTC.

By share of the sample, this clonotype is medium-sized. The chain couples TRBV4-3 to TRBJ2-5; D is undetermined. Trimming stripped 1 base from V and 2 bases from J, with 5 bases between. Germline CDR1 and CDR2: LGHNA and YSLEER. The CDR3 totals 13 residues. The CDR3 DNA reads as TGCGCCAGCAGCCAAGGACTGCAAGAGACCCAGTACTTC. The encoded protein is CASSQGLQETQYF.

There are many counts of this clonotype. CDR3 region: CASSPSGGAGNEQFF. The DNA of the CDR3 is TGTGCCAGTAGTCCCAGCGGGGGGGCCGGGAATGAGCAGTTCTTC. The rearrangement joins TRBV19 to TRBJ2-1, with TRBD2 identical over 10 bases. The length of the CDR3 is 15 residues. V lost 5 bases, J lost 7 bases, and 8 bases stayed unmatched. Germline CDR1 and CDR2: LNHDA and SQIVND (reference sequence).

V is TRBV12-3 or TRBV12-4 and J is TRBJ1-1; D not certain. This CDR3 contains 11 residues. V was shortened by 2 bases and J by 6 bases, with 4 bases between the two germline ends. The CDR3 sequence: CASSLRSEAFF. CDR3 DNA: TGTGCCAGCAGTTTAAGATCTGAAGCTTTCTTT.

This clonotype was observed at least ten times. V usage is TRBV7-6 and J usage is TRBJ2-3; 8 bases are shared with TRBD2. The V segment lost 2 bases and the J segment 2 bases; nucleotides outside the gene matches: 6. Looked up from germline, CDR1 is SGHVS and CDR2 is FNYEAQ. CDR3 length: 16 amino acids. The CDR3 DNA reads as TGTGCCAGCAGCTTATCAGGCGGGGGGATCACAGATACGCAGTATTTT. This translates into CASSLSGGGITDTQYF.

This clonotype was counted many times. This chain uses TRBV10-3 with TRBJ2-6; no firm D call. The V gene's germline CDR1 is ENHRY and CDR2 SYGVKD. V lost 2 bases and J lost 3, with 11 bases in between. The CDR3 length is 16 residues. DNA for the CDR3: TGTGCCATCAGTGAGAGGGCTGCTGATGGGGCCAACGTCCTGACTTTC. This codes for CAISERAADGANVLTF.

The chain employs TRBV10-3 and TRBJ2-1, with D perhaps TRBD1 (5 bases). V lost 6 bases to trimming and J lost 13 bases, with 19 bases between them. The CDR3 loop spans 13 amino acids. Germline values: CDR1 ENHRY, CDR2 SYGVKD. The CDR3 nucleotides read TGTGCCATCAGCTCGACAAGGGGCGAGACCCAGTTCTTC. It yields the protein CAISSTRGETQFF.

This clonotype was observed at least ten times. The chain links TRBV20-1 to TRBJ2-7, with D perhaps TRBD1 or TRBD2 (5 bases each). With 3 bases removed from V and 4 bases from J, the gap between germline ends came to 19 bases. CDR3 length equals 15 residues. Germline V gene data show CDR1 as DFQATT and CDR2 as SNEGSKA (reference sequence). This CDR3 reads CSARILAAGGYEQYF. DNA for the CDR3: TGCAGTGCTAGGATATTGGCTGCTGGGGGATACGAGCAGTACTTC.

In its sample, this clonotype was seen many times. The J gene is TRBJ1-1, the V gene TRBV14; D gene unclear. Germline V gene data show CDR1 as SGHDN and CDR2 as FVKESK. The V and J ends lost 1 base and 5 bases respectively, with 14 bases between them. There are 15 residues in the CDR3. The CDR3 reads CASSQGRRGGTEAFF. Here the CDR3 DNA reads TGTGCCAGCAGCCAAGGGCGTCGGGGAGGTACTGAAGCTTTCTTT.

This clonotype qualifies as medium-sized (0.01 to 0.1%). The J gene is TRBJ2-7, the V gene TRBV7-7; the match to TRBD2 covers 7 bases. The CDR3 totals 15 residues. Germline-derived CDR1 and CDR2 are SSHAT and FNYEAQ (reference sequence). CDR3 protein: CASSLDWTRAFEQYV. Written as DNA, the CDR3 is TGTGCTAGCAGCTTGGATTGGACTAGAGCTTTCGAGCAGTACGTC.

There are many counts of this clonotype. This chain joins TRBV20-1 and TRBJ2-3; 8 bases fit TRBD2. The CDR3 has 15 residues. Germline trimming cut 3 bases from V and 2 bases from J; bases unmatched to any gene: 7. CDR1 is DFQATT and CDR2 is SNEGSKA in the germline V gene (reference sequence). The CDR3 nucleotides read TGCAGTGCTAGCGGGGGGGCCTCTTTCACAGATACGCAGTATTTT. Its translation is CSASGGASFTDTQYF.

This clonotype ranks as medium-sized. The gene calls are TRBV27 and TRBJ2-7; possibly TRBD2 for D (6 bases). Germline V lookup: CDR1 MNHEY, CDR2 SMNVEV (reference sequence). CDR3 length: 13 residues. V shed 5 bases and J shed 4 bases, with 12 bases lying between them. This CDR3 is CASSLRRGYEQYF. CDR3 in DNA: TGTGCCAGCAGTCTCCGGCGGGGTTACGAGCAGTACTTC.

This clonotype showed up many times. The chain is built from TRBV29-1 and TRBJ2-5, with TRBD1 identical over 10 bases. Germline lookup yields CDR1 SQVTM and CDR2 ANQGSEA. The CDR3 spans 14 residues. The ends lost 7 bases at V and 5 bases at J; junction bases unmatched: 10. The DNA of the CDR3 is TGCAGCGCGACAATTGACAGGGGGCGGGAGACCCAGTACTTC. Protein product: CSATIDRGRETQYF.

The rearrangement joins TRBV30 to TRBJ1-2; D call uncertain. The CDR3 spans 16 residues. Per the germline V gene, CDR1 is GTSNPN and CDR2 is SVGIG (reference sequence). CDR3 loop: CALWVGDSPINYGYTF. The CDR3 DNA follows: TGTGCTCTGTGGGTCGGTGACTCCCCAATCAACTATGGCTACACCTTC.

This clonotype was seen repeatedly, ten times or more. The chain recombines TRBV5-1 with TRBJ2-2; no clear D gene. CDR1 is SGHRS and CDR2 is YFSETQ in the germline V gene. Trimming took off 4 bases at V and 7 bases at J, with 14 bases between the two ends. The length of the CDR3 is 14 residues. CDR3 sequence: CASSPRPFGGELFF. In nucleotides, the CDR3 is TGCGCCAGCAGCCCGAGACCCTTTGGCGGGGAGCTGTTTTTT.